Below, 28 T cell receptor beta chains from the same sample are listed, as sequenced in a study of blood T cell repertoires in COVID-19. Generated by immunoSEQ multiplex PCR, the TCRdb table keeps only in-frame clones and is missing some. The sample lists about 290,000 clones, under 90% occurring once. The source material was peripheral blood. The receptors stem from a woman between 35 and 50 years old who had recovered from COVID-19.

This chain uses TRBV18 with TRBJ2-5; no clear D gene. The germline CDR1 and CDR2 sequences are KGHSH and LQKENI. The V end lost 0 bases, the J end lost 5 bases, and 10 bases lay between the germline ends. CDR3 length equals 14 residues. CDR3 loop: CASSPPQATETQYF. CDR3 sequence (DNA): TGTGCCAGCTCACCACCGCAAGCGACCGAGACCCAGTACTTC.

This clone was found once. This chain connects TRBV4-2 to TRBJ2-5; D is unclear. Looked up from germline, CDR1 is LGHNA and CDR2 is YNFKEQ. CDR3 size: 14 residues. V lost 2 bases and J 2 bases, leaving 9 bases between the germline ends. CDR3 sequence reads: CASSQFAAQETQYF. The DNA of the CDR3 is TGTGCCAGCAGCCAATTTGCGGCTCAAGAGACCCAGTACTTC.

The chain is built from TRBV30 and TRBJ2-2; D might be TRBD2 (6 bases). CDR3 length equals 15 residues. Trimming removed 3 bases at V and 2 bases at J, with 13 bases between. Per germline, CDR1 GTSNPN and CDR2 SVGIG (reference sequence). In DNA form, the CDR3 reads TGTGCCTGGAGCGTACTTAGCGGTAACACCGGGGAGCTGTTTTTT. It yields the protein CAWSVLSGNTGELFF. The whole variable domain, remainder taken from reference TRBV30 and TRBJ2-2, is SQTIHQWPATLVQPVGSPLSLECTVEGTSNPNLYWYRQAAGRGLQLLFYSVGIGQISSEVPQNLSASRPQDRQFILSSKKLLLSDSGFYLCAWSVLSGNTGELFFGEGSRLTVL.

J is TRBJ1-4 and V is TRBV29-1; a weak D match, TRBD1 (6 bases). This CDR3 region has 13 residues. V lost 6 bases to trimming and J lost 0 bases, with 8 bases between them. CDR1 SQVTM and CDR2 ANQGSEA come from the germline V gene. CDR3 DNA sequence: TGCAGCGTACGACAGGCAACTAATGAAAAACTGTTTTTT. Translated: CSVRQATNEKLFF.

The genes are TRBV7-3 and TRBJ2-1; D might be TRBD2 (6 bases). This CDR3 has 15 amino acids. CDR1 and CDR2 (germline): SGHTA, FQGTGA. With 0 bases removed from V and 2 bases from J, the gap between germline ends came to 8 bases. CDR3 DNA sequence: TGTGCCAGCAGCTTAACCGCGGGGCCCTACAATGAGCAGTTCTTC. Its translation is CASSLTAGPYNEQFF.

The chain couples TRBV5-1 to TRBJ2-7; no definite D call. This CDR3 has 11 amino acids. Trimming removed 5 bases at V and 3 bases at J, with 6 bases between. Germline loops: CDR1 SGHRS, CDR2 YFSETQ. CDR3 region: CASRGSYEQYF. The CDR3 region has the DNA TGCGCCAGCAGGGGCAGCTACGAGCAGTACTTC.

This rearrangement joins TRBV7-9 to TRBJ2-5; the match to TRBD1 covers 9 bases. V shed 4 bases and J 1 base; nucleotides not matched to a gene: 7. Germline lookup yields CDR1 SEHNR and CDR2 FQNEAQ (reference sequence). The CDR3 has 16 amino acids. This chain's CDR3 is CASSYPGTGFQETQYF. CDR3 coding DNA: TGTGCCAGCAGCTACCCCGGGACAGGGTTCCAAGAGACCCAGTACTTC.

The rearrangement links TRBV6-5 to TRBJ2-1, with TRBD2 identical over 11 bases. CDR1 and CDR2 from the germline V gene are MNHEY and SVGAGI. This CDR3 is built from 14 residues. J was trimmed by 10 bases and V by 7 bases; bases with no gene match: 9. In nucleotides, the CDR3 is TGTGCCAGCACCCTACTAGCGGGAGAGCGGGAGCAGTTCTTC. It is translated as CASTLLAGEREQFF.

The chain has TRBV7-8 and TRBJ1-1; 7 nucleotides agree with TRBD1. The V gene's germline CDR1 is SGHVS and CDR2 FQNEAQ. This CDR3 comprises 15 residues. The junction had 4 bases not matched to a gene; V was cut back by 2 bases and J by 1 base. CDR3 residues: CASSLLTGRNTEAFF. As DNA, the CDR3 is TGTGCCAGCAGCTTATTGACAGGGCGGAACACTGAAGCTTTCTTT.

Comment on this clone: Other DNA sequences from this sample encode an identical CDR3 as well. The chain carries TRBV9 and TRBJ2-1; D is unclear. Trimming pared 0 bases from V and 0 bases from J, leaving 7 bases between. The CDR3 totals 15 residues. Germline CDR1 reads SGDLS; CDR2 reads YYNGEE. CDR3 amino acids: CASSVAGTSYNEQFF. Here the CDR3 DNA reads TGTGCCAGCAGCGTAGCTGGCACCTCCTACAATGAGCAGTTCTTC.

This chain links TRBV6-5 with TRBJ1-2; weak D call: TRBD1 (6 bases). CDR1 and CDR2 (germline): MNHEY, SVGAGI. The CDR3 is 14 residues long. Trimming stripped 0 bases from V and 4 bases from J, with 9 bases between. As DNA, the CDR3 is TGTGCCAGCAGTTACTCGGACAGAACCTATGGCTACACCTTC. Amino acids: CASSYSDRTYGYTF.

As DNA, the CDR3 is TGTGCCTGGAGTGTACAGGGGGGGGCAGATACGCAGTATTTT. Protein: CAWSVQGGADTQYF. V and J are TRBV30 and TRBJ2-3; TRBD1 is a possible D gene (8 bases). The CDR3 runs to 14 residues. Germline V gene data show CDR1 as GTSNPN and CDR2 as SVGIG (reference sequence). Trimming cost V 0 bases and J 4 bases, with 11 bases left between them.

As DNA, the CDR3 is TGTGCCTGGAGTGCTAAGGCAGGGGATAATTCACCCCTCCACTTT. Translating gives CAWSAKAGDNSPLHF. The gene calls are TRBV30 and TRBJ1-6; possible D gene TRBD1, 6 bases. CDR3 length: 15 amino acids. In germline, CDR1 is GTSNPN, CDR2 SVGIG (reference sequence). V lost 1 base, J lost 5 bases, and 12 bases lay in between.

The CDR3 region is CASSLTSGRTYTHNEQFF. Here the CDR3 DNA reads TGTGCCAGCAGCTTAACTAGCGGGAGGACATACACACACAATGAGCAGTTCTTC. The rearrangement uses TRBV7-8 and TRBJ2-1, with 12 bases that match TRBD2. The J segment lost 5 bases and the V segment lost 2 bases, leaving 10 bases of the junction unmatched. There are 18 residues in the CDR3. The germline gives CDR1 SGHVS, CDR2 FQNEAQ.

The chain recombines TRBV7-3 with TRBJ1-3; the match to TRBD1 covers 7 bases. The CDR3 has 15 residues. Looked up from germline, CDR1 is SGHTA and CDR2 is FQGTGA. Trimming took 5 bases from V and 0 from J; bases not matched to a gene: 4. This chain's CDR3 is CASSRGQFSGNTIYF. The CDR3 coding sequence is TGTGCCAGCAGCCGGGGACAGTTCTCTGGAAACACCATATATTTT. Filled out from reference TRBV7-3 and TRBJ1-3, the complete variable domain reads GAGVSQTPSNKVTEKGKYVELRCDPISGHTALYWYRQSLGQGPEFLIYFQGTGAADDSGLPNDRFFAVRPEGSVSTLKIQRTERGDSAVYLCASSRGQFSGNTIYFGEGSWLTVV.

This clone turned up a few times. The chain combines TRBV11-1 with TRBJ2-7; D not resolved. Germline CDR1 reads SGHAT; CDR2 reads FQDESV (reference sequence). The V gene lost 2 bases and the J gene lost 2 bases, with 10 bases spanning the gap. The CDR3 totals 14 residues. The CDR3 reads CASSLLLETYEQYF. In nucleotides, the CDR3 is TGTGCCAGCAGCTTACTCTTGGAGACCTACGAGCAGTACTTC.

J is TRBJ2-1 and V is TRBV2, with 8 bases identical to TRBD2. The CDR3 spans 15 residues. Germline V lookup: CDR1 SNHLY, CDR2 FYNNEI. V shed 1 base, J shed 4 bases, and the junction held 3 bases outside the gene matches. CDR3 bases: TGTGCCAGCAGTGAAGTAGCGGGGATATACAATGAGCAGTTCTTC. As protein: CASSEVAGIYNEQFF.

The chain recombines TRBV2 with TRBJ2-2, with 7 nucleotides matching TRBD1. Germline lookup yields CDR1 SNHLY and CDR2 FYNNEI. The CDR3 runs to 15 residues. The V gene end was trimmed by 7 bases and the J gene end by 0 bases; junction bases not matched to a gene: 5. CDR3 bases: TGTGCCAGCATGAGGACAGGAACGAACACCGGGGAGCTGTTTTTT. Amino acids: CASMRTGTNTGELFF.

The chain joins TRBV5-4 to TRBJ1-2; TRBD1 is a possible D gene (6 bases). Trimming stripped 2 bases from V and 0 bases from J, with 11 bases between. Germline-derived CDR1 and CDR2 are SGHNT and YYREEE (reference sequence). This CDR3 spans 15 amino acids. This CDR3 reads CASSFRDTTNYGYTF. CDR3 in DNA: TGTGCCAGCAGCTTCCGGGACACCACTAACTATGGCTACACCTTC.

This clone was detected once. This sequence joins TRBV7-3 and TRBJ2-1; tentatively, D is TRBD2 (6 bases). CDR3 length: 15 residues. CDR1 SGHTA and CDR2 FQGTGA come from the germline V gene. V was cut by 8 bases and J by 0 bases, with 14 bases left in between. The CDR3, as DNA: TGTGCCAGCGCTGGGCGGGAAAGCTCCTACAATGAGCAGTTCTTC. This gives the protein CASAGRESSYNEQFF. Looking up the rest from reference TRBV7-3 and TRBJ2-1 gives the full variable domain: GAGVSQTPSNKVTEKGKYVELRCDPISGHTALYWYRQSLGQGPEFLIYFQGTGAADDSGLPNDRFFAVRPEGSVSTLKIQRTERGDSAVYLCASAGRESSYNEQFFGPGTRLTVL.

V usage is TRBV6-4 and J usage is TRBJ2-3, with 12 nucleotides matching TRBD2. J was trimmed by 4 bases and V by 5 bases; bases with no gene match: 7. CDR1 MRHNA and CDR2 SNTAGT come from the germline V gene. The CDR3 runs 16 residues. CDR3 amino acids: CASSHLAGGPPDTQYF. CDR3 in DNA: TGTGCCAGCAGTCACCTAGCGGGAGGGCCTCCAGATACGCAGTATTTT.

CDR3 in amino acids: CASSRTANTGELFF. The CDR3 DNA reads as TGTGCCAGCAGCCGGACAGCGAACACCGGGGAGCTGTTTTTT. The chain recombines TRBV7-9 with TRBJ2-2; D perhaps matches TRBD1 (6 bases). V lost 5 bases and J 0 bases, leaving 7 bases between the germline ends. Per the germline V gene, CDR1 is SEHNR and CDR2 is FQNEAQ (reference sequence). The CDR3 covers 14 residues.

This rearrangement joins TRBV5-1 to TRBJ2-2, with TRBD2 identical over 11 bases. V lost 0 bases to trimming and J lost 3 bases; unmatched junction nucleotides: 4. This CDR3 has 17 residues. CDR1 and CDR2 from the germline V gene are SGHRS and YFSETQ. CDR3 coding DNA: TGCGCCAGCAGCTTGGAGACTAGCGGGATAGACACCGGGGAGCTGTTTTTT. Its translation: CASSLETSGIDTGELFF.

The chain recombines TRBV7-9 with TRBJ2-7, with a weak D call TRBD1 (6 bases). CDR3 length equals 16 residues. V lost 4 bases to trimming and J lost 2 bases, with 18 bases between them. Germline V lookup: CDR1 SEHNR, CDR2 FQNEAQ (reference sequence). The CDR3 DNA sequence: TGTGCCAGCAGCTACTTGACCCGGGACACGGCCTACGAGCAGTACTTC. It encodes CASSYLTRDTAYEQYF.

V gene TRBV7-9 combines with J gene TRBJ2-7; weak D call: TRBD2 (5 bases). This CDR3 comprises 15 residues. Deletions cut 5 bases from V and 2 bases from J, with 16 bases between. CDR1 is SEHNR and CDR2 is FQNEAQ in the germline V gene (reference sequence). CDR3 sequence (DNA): TGTGCCAGCAGCCGACGCACCAGGCGGGCCTACGAGCAGTACTTC. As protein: CASSRRTRRAYEQYF. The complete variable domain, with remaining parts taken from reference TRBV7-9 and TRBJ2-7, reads DTGVSQNPRHKITKRGQNVTFRCDPISEHNRLYWYRQTLGQGPEFLTYFQNEAQLEKSRLLSDRFSAERPKGSFSTLEIQRTEQGDSAMYLCASSRRTRRAYEQYFGPGTRLTVT.

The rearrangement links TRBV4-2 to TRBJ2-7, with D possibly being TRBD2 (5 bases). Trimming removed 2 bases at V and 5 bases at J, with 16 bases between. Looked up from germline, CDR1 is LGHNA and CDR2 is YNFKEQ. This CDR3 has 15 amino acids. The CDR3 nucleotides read TGTGCCAGCAGCCAAACCCCGGGAATAACGGACGAGCAGTACTTC. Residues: CASSQTPGITDEQYF.

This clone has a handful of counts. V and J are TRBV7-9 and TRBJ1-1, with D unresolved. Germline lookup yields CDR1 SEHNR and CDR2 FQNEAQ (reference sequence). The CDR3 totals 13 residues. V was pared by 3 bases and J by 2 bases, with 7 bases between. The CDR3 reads CASSFSGNTEAFF. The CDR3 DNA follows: TGTGCCAGCAGCTTTTCAGGAAACACTGAAGCTTTCTTT.

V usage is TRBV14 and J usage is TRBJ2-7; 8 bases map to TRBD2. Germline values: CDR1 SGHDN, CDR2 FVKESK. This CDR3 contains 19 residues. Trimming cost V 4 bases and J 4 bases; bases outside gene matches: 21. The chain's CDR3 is CASSRGEGLAHLRAYEQYF. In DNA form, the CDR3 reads TGTGCCAGCAGCCGAGGGGAAGGACTAGCCCACCTCCGGGCATACGAGCAGTACTTC.